These 22 T cell receptor beta chains were all obtained from the same sample, sequenced in a study of cytomegalovirus exposure and HLA in healthy donors. Generated by immunoSEQ multiplex PCR, the TCRdb table keeps only in-frame clones and is missing some. The sample lists around 120,000 clones, roughly 90% occurring once. Sequencing was done on a sample of PBMCs. The source of these receptors is a woman between 18 and 30 years old in good health and CMV-seropositive.

This clone occurred a few times. The chain couples TRBV28 to TRBJ2-3; TRBD2 matches 8 bases. The V gene's germline CDR1 is MDHEN and CDR2 SYDVKM. The V and J ends lost 7 bases and 2 bases, in that order; junction bases with no gene match: 5. The CDR3 runs 14 residues. The CDR3 nucleotides are TGTGCCAGCACCCCACTAGCGGCCACAGATACGCAGTATTTT. Translating it yields CASTPLAATDTQYF.

The CDR3 nucleotides are TGTGCCAGCCGGACAGGGAGAGACACTGAAGCTTTCTTT. Its translation: CASRTGRDTEAFF. V and J are TRBV2 and TRBJ1-1, with 8 bases identical to TRBD1. Germline trimming cut 8 bases from V and 3 bases from J; bases unmatched to any gene: 5. This CDR3 comprises 13 residues. Per the germline V gene, CDR1 is SNHLY and CDR2 is FYNNEI.

The CDR3 DNA follows: TGTGCCAGCAGCTTGGGGGGAGGAGAACTAACACTTTCTGGAAACACCATATATTTT. Protein product: CASSLGGGELTLSGNTIYF. The chain carries TRBV5-4 and TRBJ1-3, with D hard to call. This CDR3 is 19 amino acids long. The germline V gene has CDR1 SGHNT and CDR2 YYREEE (reference sequence). Between the trimmed V and J ends, which lost 0 bases and 1 base, there was a span of 20 bases.

The rearrangement joins TRBV27 to TRBJ2-3; tentative D call: TRBD1 (6 bases). CDR3 length: 15 amino acids. Germline CDR1 reads MNHEY; CDR2 reads SMNVEV (reference sequence). V was shortened by 4 bases and J by 1 base, with 12 bases between the two germline ends. CDR3 loop: CASSSGTLGTDTQYF. For the CDR3, the DNA is TGTGCCAGCAGTTCCGGGACACTAGGCACAGATACGCAGTATTTT.

Only a few counts were recorded for this clone. The CDR3 sequence: CASSLDSSNYGYTF. The DNA for the CDR3 is TGTGCCAGCAGCTTGGACAGCTCTAACTATGGCTACACCTTC. The chain employs TRBV7-2 and TRBJ1-2, with TRBD1 as a possible D gene (6 bases). Trimming shortened V by 3 bases and J by 0 bases, and 8 bases separated the two germline ends. This CDR3 has 14 residues. Germline V gene lookup returns CDR1 SGHTA and CDR2 FQGNSA.

This chain links TRBV18 with TRBJ1-3; no clear D gene. This CDR3 comprises 17 residues. Trimming stripped 3 bases from V and 8 bases from J, with 23 bases between. Germline CDR1 KGHSH, CDR2 LQKENI. The CDR3 loop reads CASSPVRGSTGKDTIYF. DNA for the CDR3: TGTGCCAGCTCACCCGTTCGAGGGTCAACGGGGAAAGACACCATATATTTT.

The genes are TRBV23-1 and TRBJ2-1; perhaps TRBD1 as D (6 bases). TRBV23-1 is assigned to the ORF class and has an uncertain function. V was shortened by 6 bases and J by 4 bases, with 19 bases between the two germline ends. The CDR3 loop spans 16 amino acids. CDR3 nucleotide sequence: TGCGCCAGCAGCCCATTTAATGCAGGGGCATACAATGAGCAGTTCTTC. Translating it yields CASSPFNAGAYNEQFF.

The genes are TRBV29-1 and TRBJ1-1, with TRBD1 identical over 8 bases. Losses at the gene ends were 6 bases for V and 0 bases for J; bases not matched to a gene: 6. Germline V gene sequence: CDR1 SQVTM, CDR2 ANQGSEA. This CDR3 region has 14 residues. The CDR3 DNA is TGCAGCGTCGGAGGACAGGGCGTGAACACTGAAGCTTTCTTT. Protein sequence: CSVGGQGVNTEAFF. Combining the CDR3 with reference TRBV29-1 and TRBJ1-1 gives the whole variable domain SAVISQKPSRDICQRGTSLTIQCQVDSQVTMMFWYRQQPGQSLTLIATANQGSEATYESGFVIDKFPISRPNLTFSTLTVSNMSPEDSSIYLCSVGGQGVNTEAFFGQGTRLTVV.

The chain has TRBV14 and TRBJ1-2; unclear D gene. Trimming pared 4 bases from V and 6 bases from J, leaving 9 bases between. CDR1 and CDR2 from the germline V gene are SGHDN and FVKESK. The CDR3 is 12 residues long. The CDR3 DNA follows: TGTGCCAGCAGCCCGTACAGAGATGGCTACACCTTC. Residues: CASSPYRDGYTF.

This sequence joins TRBV11-2 and TRBJ2-1; tentatively, D is TRBD2 (7 bases). The ends were cut back, 4 bases at V and 0 bases at J, with 16 bases in the middle. Germline CDR1 and CDR2: SGHAT and FQNNGV. The CDR3 has 17 residues. The CDR3 loop is CASSSTRGGGSYNEQFF. The CDR3 DNA follows: TGTGCCAGCAGCTCCACCCGAGGGGGGGGCTCCTACAATGAGCAGTTCTTC.

The chain is built from TRBV4-3 and TRBJ2-7; the D gene is possibly TRBD1 (5 bases). Germline CDR1 LGHNA, CDR2 YSLEER. Trimming stripped 0 bases from V and 6 bases from J, with 18 bases between. This CDR3 has 16 amino acids. Written as DNA, the CDR3 is TGCGCCAGCAGCCAAGATATTATGGGGCTTTCTGGCGAGCAGTACTTC. Its translation: CASSQDIMGLSGEQYF.

The genes are TRBV30 and TRBJ2-7; the D gene is possibly TRBD2 (6 bases). The germline V and J ends were trimmed by 8 bases and 3 bases, with 17 bases remaining between them. Germline V gene lookup returns CDR1 GTSNPN and CDR2 SVGIG (reference sequence). The CDR3 loop spans 13 amino acids. The CDR3 nucleotides are TGTGCCGGGGAGGCGCGGGGAGGCTACGAGCAGTACTTC. Translation gives CAGEARGGYEQYF.

The rearrangement links TRBV2 to TRBJ1-5; 10 bases fit TRBD1. Germline V gene sequence: CDR1 SNHLY, CDR2 FYNNEI. The CDR3 totals 15 residues. With V trimmed by 7 bases and J by 3 bases, 6 bases remained unmatched. The CDR3 nucleotides are TGTGCCAGCACGACAGGGGGCACTTTCAATCAGCCCCAGCATTTT. As protein: CASTTGGTFNQPQHF.

The chain has TRBV30 and TRBJ1-2, with 9 bases fitting TRBD1. Germline assignment: CDR1 GTSNPN and CDR2 SVGIG (reference sequence). The trim removed 4 bases at V and 4 bases at J, leaving 7 bases unmatched. This CDR3 spans 14 amino acids. The CDR3 nucleotides read TGTGCCTGGAATCGGGACAGGGTCCCCTATGGCTACACCTTC. Its protein product is CAWNRDRVPYGYTF.

The chain employs TRBV18 and TRBJ2-7; maybe TRBD1 (6 bases). The V end was cut by 0 bases, the J end by 6 bases, with 12 bases between. Germline V gene sequence: CDR1 KGHSH, CDR2 LQKENI. The CDR3 consists of 14 residues. The CDR3 spells CASSPPAGASEQYF. CDR3 nucleotides: TGTGCCAGCTCACCACCGGCAGGGGCCAGCGAGCAGTACTTC.

This chain joins TRBV6-6 and TRBJ2-3; tentatively, D is TRBD2 (7 bases). Germline assignment: CDR1 MNHNY and CDR2 SVGAGI (reference sequence). V lost 6 bases, J lost 4 bases, and 17 bases lay in between. The CDR3 covers 15 residues. The DNA of the CDR3 is TGTGCCAGCAGAAGGGGGGGAGTAGTCGCAGATACGCAGTATTTT. It specifies CASRRGGVVADTQYF.

The chain links TRBV11-3 to TRBJ2-1; perhaps TRBD2 as D (5 bases). Trimming took 0 bases from V and 14 from J, leaving 17 bases between them. CDR3 length equals 14 residues. Germline V lookup: CDR1 SGHNT, CDR2 YENEEA. The CDR3 is CASSLDRGTGWEFF. CDR3 DNA: TGTGCCAGCAGCTTAGATCGAGGAACGGGGTGGGAGTTCTTC.

The gene calls are TRBV6-6 and TRBJ2-5; the match to TRBD1 covers 9 bases. The CDR3 extends over 15 amino acids. Germline values: CDR1 MNHNY, CDR2 SVGAGI (reference sequence). The V segment lost 4 bases and the J segment 4 bases; nucleotides outside the gene matches: 7. DNA for the CDR3: TGTGCCAGCAGTTCGGGACAGGGTACTGGAGAGACCCAGTACTTC. It translates to CASSSGQGTGETQYF.

This chain links TRBV6-5 with TRBJ2-7; D is undetermined. V lost 2 bases, J lost 3 bases, and 14 bases lay in between. The length of the CDR3 is 15 residues. Germline loops: CDR1 MNHEY, CDR2 SVGAGI. The CDR3 loop reads CASSYTYPLYYEQYF. The CDR3 coding sequence is TGTGCCAGCAGTTACACTTACCCCCTCTACTACGAGCAGTACTTC.

DNA of the CDR3: TGTGCCAGTAGTATAGTCCCAGGGGGAGACGAGCAGTACTTC. Amino acid sequence: CASSIVPGGDEQYF. This sequence joins TRBV19 and TRBJ2-7; 7 bases fit TRBD1. The CDR3 is 14 amino acids. The germline V gene encodes CDR1 LNHDA and CDR2 SQIVND (reference sequence). V shed 1 base and J 5 bases; nucleotides not matched to a gene: 5.

This clone was seen only once. This sequence joins TRBV30 and TRBJ2-5, with D possibly matching TRBD2 (6 bases). There are 15 residues in the CDR3. Trimming removed 0 bases from V and 2 bases from J, with 13 bases in between. Germline values: CDR1 GTSNPN, CDR2 SVGIG (reference sequence). CDR3 bases: TGTGCCTGGAGTGTAACCCGGGGGACTCAAGAGACCCAGTACTTC. It is translated as CAWSVTRGTQETQYF.

J is TRBJ1-5 and V is TRBV18, with D possibly TRBD1 on 5 matching bases. The V end lost 6 bases, the J end lost 1 base, and 7 bases lay between the germline ends. This CDR3 is 13 amino acids long. Germline V lookup: CDR1 KGHSH, CDR2 LQKENI. CDR3 nucleotides: TGTGCCAGCTCTTCAGGGAGCAATCAGCCCCAGCATTTT. This encodes CASSSGSNQPQHF.